One and the same sample provided the 8 T cell receptor delta chains below, sequenced in a study of γδ T cells in repeated Plasmodium falciparum infection (dated by TCRdb to the early 2020s). For bulk TCR repertoire analysis, Vgamma9/Vdelta2+ and Vdelta2-negative gammadelta T cell populations were flow-sorted out of peripheral blood mononuclear cells. Library generation was performed with multiplex PCR. TCRdb records Illumina MiSeq as the sequencer. The public reads were reprocessed by TCRdb using CATT, and rows of matching DNA were later combined. Recorded for this sample are some 100,000 delta-chain clones; roughly 1.4% of them occurred a single time. The ten most abundant clones make up roughly 9.5% of the sample. Sequencing was carried out using gamma-delta T cells from blood. These TCRs come from a pool of human donors (malaria-infected and uninfected, not separated).

This clone was observed a handful of times. A read error likely explains why the TCRdb protein, taken from a much larger clone, differs from this DNA's translation at residue 3; the protein shown is translated from the DNA. The rearrangement uses TRDV2 and TRDJ1; TRDD3 matches 8 bases. Germline V lookup: CDR1 GEAIGNYY, CDR2 EKD. This CDR3 has 21 residues. The CDR3 spells CARDTVPGAGGGTGSTDKLIF. CDR3 nucleotides: TGTGCCCGTGACACCGTTCCCGGTGCTGGGGGAGGAACGGGTAGCACCGATAAACTCATCTTT.

As concerns this clone: The TCRdb protein, from a much larger clone, departs from this DNA's translation at residues 11 and 13, likely by read error; the protein shown derives from the DNA. CDR3 coding DNA: TGTGCTCTTGGGAGCAACCGGCCTTCCCCTTGCTGGGCGATAATTTTGACAGCACAACTCTTCTTT. Its protein product is CALGSNRPSPCWAIILTAQLFF. This sequence joins TRDV1 and TRDJ2; TRDD2 is a possible D gene (6 bases). CDR1 and CDR2 from the germline V gene are TSWWSYY and QGS. CDR3 length: 22 amino acids. V was cut by 5 bases and J by 1 base, with 32 bases left in between.

Concerning this clone: A far larger clone is a single base away, which makes a read error likely. The sample holds other DNA sequences that translate to the same CDR3. The chain combines TRDV3 with TRDJ1, with 8 bases lining up with TRDD3. The CDR3 loop spans 17 amino acids. The V gene's germline CDR1 is TVYSNPD and CDR2 GDNSRS (reference sequence). The CDR3: CAFRFWWGIPDTDKLIF. The CDR3 nucleotides are TGTGCCTTTAGATTCTGGTGGGGGATTCCGGACACCGATAAGCTCATCTTT.

This clone was counted a few times. The likely explanation is a read error, given a far larger clone one base away. The same CDR3 is also encoded by other DNA sequences in this sample. The rearrangement links TRDV1 to TRDJ3; TRDD3 matches 9 bases. Germline-derived CDR1 and CDR2 are TSWWSYY and QGS. The CDR3 is 19 residues long. Trimming at V came to 2 bases and at J to 4 bases, leaving 9 bases not matched to a gene. The DNA for the CDR3 is TGTGCTCTTGGGGAAAAGTTACTGGGGGACATATGGGACACCCGACAGATGTTTTTC. Protein: CALGEKLLGDIWDTRQMFF.

Note on this clone: A read error is likely here: a far larger clone is one base away. Other DNA sequences in this sample translate to the same CDR3. The chain joins TRDV2 to TRDJ1, with D unclear. In germline, CDR1 is GEAIGNYY, CDR2 EKD. With 0 bases removed from V and 2 bases from J, the gap between germline ends came to 12 bases. CDR3 size: 15 residues. The CDR3: CACDTGSVKTDKLIF. The CDR3, as DNA: TGTGCCTGTGACACCGGCTCAGTTAAGACCGATAAACTCATCTTT.

This clone has more than one count but fewer than ten. The TCRdb record carries a much larger clone's protein, which differs from this DNA's translation at residue 5; a read error is the likely cause, and the protein listed here is the DNA translation. The V and J genes are TRDV2 and TRDJ1; TRDD3 aligns across 10 bases. Germline CDR1 and CDR2: GEAIGNYY and EKD. V shed 3 bases and J 0 bases; nucleotides not matched to a gene: 27. This CDR3 spans 23 amino acids. The CDR3 sequence: CACDAGGARYFDRGIRYTDKLIF. In nucleotides, the CDR3 is TGTGCCTGTGACGCCGGGGGGGCCCGATACTTCGACCGGGGGATACGGTACACCGATAAACTCATCTTT.

This clone was counted between two and nine times. This DNA's translation differs at residue 10 from TCRdb's protein, which comes from a much larger clone; a read error is likely, and the protein shown is translated from the DNA. The chain employs TRDV1 and TRDJ1; D not resolved. Germline CDR1 reads TSWWSYY; CDR2 reads QGS. Trimming removed 2 bases from V and 4 bases from J, with 14 bases in between. This CDR3 comprises 15 residues. The CDR3 DNA is TGTGCTCTTGGGGAAAAACATTCTTTCAACGATAAACTCATCTTT. Translating it yields CALGEKHSFNDKLIF.

Regarding this clone: The TCRdb protein, from a much larger clone, departs from this DNA's translation at residue 6, likely by read error; the protein shown derives from the DNA. CDR3 loop: CACDTAGGYADPDKLIF. The CDR3 DNA reads TGTGCCTGTGACACCGCAGGGGGATACGCGGATCCCGATAAACTCATCTTT. V gene TRDV2 combines with J gene TRDJ1, with TRDD3 matching 10 bases. Assignment of the J gene here rests on matching the DNA to germline, because TCRdb gives none. V lost 0 bases to trimming and J lost 3 bases; unmatched junction nucleotides: 9. The CDR3 has 17 residues. Per the germline V gene, CDR1 is GEAIGNYY and CDR2 is EKD.